This T cell receptor (beta chain) was recovered during a study of identical twins. CDR3 size: 15 residues. Losses at the gene ends were 4 bases for V and 5 bases for J; bases not matched to a gene: 11. Germline CDR1 SGHAT, CDR2 FQNNGV. This clonotype came up a few times. MiXCR was run by TCRdb on the 5' RACE reads, yielding one entry per CDR3 protein. This table has 500,000 to 550,000 distinct CDR3 sequences, around 20% appearing once. A further study also used this sample, focusing on T cells expressing NK-cell markers.

The origin of this receptor is a woman between 18 and 30 years old in good health. The chain combines TRBV11-2 with TRBJ2-7; TRBD2 agrees at 7 bases. The sequenced sample was CD4+ T cells sorted from blood. The CDR3 is CASSSLSGTTHEQYF. CDR3 sequence (DNA): TGTGCCAGCAGCTCCCTCTCCGGGACTACGCACGAGCAGTACTTC.